One sample yielded the 22 T cell receptor beta chains listed below, sequenced in a study of graft-versus-host responses after intestinal transplantation. Sequencing was performed with immunoSEQ multiplex PCR; in TCRdb, only in-frame clones are kept and a portion is missing. The data contain over 100,000 clones, more than 90% of them singletons. These receptors' antigens are unknown. Here the sequenced sample was unstimulated CD4+ T cells sorted from spleen or lymph node cells, taken before transplant. The receptors shown here come from a human donor who was the organ donor for an intestinal transplant.

The chain uses TRBV10-1 and TRBJ2-7; D unresolved. This CDR3 is 17 amino acids long. Germline loops: CDR1 WNHNN, CDR2 SYGVQD (reference sequence). Trimming removed 4 bases from V and 1 base from J, with 20 bases in between. CDR3 loop: CASSAGRGRPASYEQYF. The DNA for the CDR3 is TGCGCCAGCAGTGCGGGCCGAGGACGTCCAGCGTCCTACGAGCAGTACTTC.

This chain connects TRBV10-1 to TRBJ2-5; D tentatively reads TRBD1 or TRBD2 (5 bases each). The ends were cut back, 3 bases at V and 1 base at J, with 12 bases in the middle. The CDR3 totals 15 residues. Germline CDR1 is WNHNN and CDR2 is SYGVQD (reference sequence). CDR3 loop: CASSDPGTPQETQYF. CDR3 bases: TGCGCCAGCAGTGACCCCGGGACGCCCCAAGAGACCCAGTACTTC.

With respect to this clone: Additional DNA sequences in this sample encode the identical CDR3. The rearrangement uses TRBV18 and TRBJ2-5; D not resolved. CDR3 length: 13 residues. V was cut by 2 bases and J by 2 bases, with 6 bases left in between. The germline V gene encodes CDR1 KGHSH and CDR2 LQKENI. CDR3 DNA sequence: TGTGCCAGCTCACCAGGGGTGCAAGAGACCCAGTACTTC. Protein product: CASSPGVQETQYF.

V usage is TRBV7-9 and J usage is TRBJ2-3; D tentatively reads TRBD1 or TRBD2 (6 bases each). V lost 4 bases and J lost 3, with 17 bases in between. CDR1 SEHNR and CDR2 FQNEAQ come from the germline V gene (reference sequence). The CDR3 length is 16 residues. CDR3: CASSWGDKWDTDTQYF. CDR3 nucleotide sequence: TGTGCCAGCAGCTGGGGGGACAAATGGGATACAGATACGCAGTATTTT. The full variable domain, in which reference TRBV7-9 and TRBJ2-3 provide the parts outside the CDR3, is DTGVSQNPRHKITKRGQNVTFRCDPISEHNRLYWYRQTLGQGPEFLTYFQNEAQLEKSRLLSDRFSAERPKGSFSTLEIQRTEQGDSAMYLCASSWGDKWDTDTQYFGPGTRLTVL.

This clone was recorded only once. At one boundary the junction diverges from the germline segment, which might be a read error. J is TRBJ2-6 and V is TRBV6-5; D is undetermined. The CDR3 loop spans 15 amino acids. Germline V lookup: CDR1 MNHEY, CDR2 SVGAGI. CDR3 nucleotide sequence: TGTGTCAGCAGTTATAACGGGTGGGGGGCCAACGTCCTGACTTTC. Translation gives CVSSYNGWGANVLTF.

V gene TRBV7-7 combines with J gene TRBJ1-5, with 8 bases identical to TRBD1. Germline V gene sequence: CDR1 SSHAT, CDR2 FNYEAQ (reference sequence). The V segment lost 0 bases and the J segment 0 bases; nucleotides outside the gene matches: 16. The CDR3 has 21 residues. The CDR3 DNA reads TGTGCCAGCAGCTTAGCTCTCCCCCGGGACAGGCGTTCGTGTAGCAATCAGCCCCAGCATTTT. Translated, it gives CASSLALPRDRRSCSNQPQHF.

In DNA form, the CDR3 reads TGTGCCAGCAGCCAAGATCGGGCGGCGAAATACACAGATACGCAGTATTTT. Protein: CASSQDRAAKYTDTQYF. This chain joins TRBV4-2 and TRBJ2-3; D call uncertain. The V end was cut by 0 bases, the J end by 2 bases, with 15 bases between. CDR1 and CDR2 from the germline V gene are LGHNA and YNFKEQ. The CDR3 is made up of 17 amino acids.

This clone has only one observation. One junction end disagrees with the germline gene, perhaps due to a read error. Different DNA sequences within this sample yield the same CDR3. The V call is TRBV28, the J call TRBJ1-2; D is ambiguous. Germline assignment: CDR1 MDHEN and CDR2 SYDVKM. This CDR3 has 14 amino acids. DNA of the CDR3: TGTGCCAGCAGTTTATCGGCCCGCTCCTATGGCTACACTTTC. This sequence encodes CASSLSARSYGYTF.

This chain uses TRBV7-2 with TRBJ1-3; tentative D call: TRBD1 (6 bases). Per the germline V gene, CDR1 is SGHTA and CDR2 is FQGNSA. V dropped 1 base and J dropped 0 bases, with 13 bases sitting between them. The length of the CDR3 is 17 residues. CDR3 sequence: CASSLEGQLISGNTIYF. Here the CDR3 DNA reads TGTGCCAGCAGCTTAGAAGGACAGCTTATCTCTGGAAACACCATATATTTT.

The chain couples TRBV5-1 to TRBJ2-7; D not resolved. The CDR3 is 13 amino acids. V shed 3 bases and J shed 2 bases, with 9 bases lying between them. CDR1 and CDR2 from the germline V gene are SGHRS and YFSETQ. CDR3 sequence (DNA): TGCGCCAGCAGCTATGAAGGGCCCTACGAGCAGTACTTC. It codes for CASSYEGPYEQYF.

J is TRBJ1-1 and V is TRBV10-3; D is uncertain. The CDR3 runs to 14 residues. The V gene's germline CDR1 is ENHRY and CDR2 SYGVKD. The germline V and J ends were trimmed by 2 bases and 1 base, with 8 bases remaining between them. CDR3 DNA sequence: TGTGCCATCAGTGAGCCTCCTAGGAACACTGAAGCTTTCTTT. This gives the protein CAISEPPRNTEAFF.

The chain employs TRBV4-2 and TRBJ2-1, with 10 bases fitting TRBD1. V was pared by 0 bases and J by 3 bases, with 2 bases of the junction left unmatched. Germline CDR1 is LGHNA and CDR2 is YNFKEQ. This CDR3 contains 16 residues. As DNA, the CDR3 is TGTGCCAGCAGCCAAGACTGGGACAGGGGCTACAATGAGCAGTTCTTC. Translating gives CASSQDWDRGYNEQFF.

The chain links TRBV4-2 to TRBJ1-5; 9 bases map to TRBD1. The CDR3 length is 19 residues. Germline loops: CDR1 LGHNA, CDR2 YNFKEQ. The J segment lost 0 bases and the V segment lost 1 base, leaving 10 bases of the junction unmatched. CDR3 sequence reads: CASSQGGQGRGNSNQPQHF. The CDR3 DNA sequence: TGTGCCAGCAGCCAAGGGGGACAGGGAAGGGGAAATAGCAATCAGCCCCAGCATTTT.

This chain connects TRBV1 to TRBJ1-3; TRBD1 was called by the table and not checked on the DNA. TRBV1 represents a pseudogene. The CDR3 consists of 17 residues. The CDR3 nucleotides read TGCACCAGCAGCCCGATAAGGGGGTTAGCATCTGGAAACACCATATATTTT. This translates into CTSSPIRGLASGNTIYF.

This clone was counted between two and nine times. The CDR3 coding sequence is TGTGCCATCAGTGCCGGGACAGTTTACACCGGGGAGCTGTTTTTT. It encodes CAISAGTVYTGELFF. The chain links TRBV10-3 to TRBJ2-2; TRBD1 agrees at 7 bases. CDR1 is ENHRY, CDR2 SYGVKD, per germline. V dropped 4 bases and J dropped 3; count of bases not matched to a gene: 5. The CDR3 extends over 15 amino acids.

The chain has TRBV2 and TRBJ1-5; 7 bases are a match to TRBD1. The CDR3 runs 15 residues. Germline V CDR1 and CDR2: SNHLY, FYNNEI. J was trimmed by 7 bases and V by 2 bases; bases with no gene match: 8. The CDR3 is CASSEREGARQPQHF. As DNA, the CDR3 is TGTGCCAGCAGTGAACGCGAGGGGGCGAGGCAGCCCCAGCATTTT.

V usage is TRBV10-3 and J usage is TRBJ1-4; perhaps TRBD1 as D (6 bases). The CDR3 covers 13 residues. Looked up from germline, CDR1 is ENHRY and CDR2 is SYGVKD. The V end was cut by 8 bases, the J end by 8 bases, with 15 bases between. This CDR3 is CAIRYREGEKLFF. The CDR3 DNA reads TGTGCCATCCGCTACAGGGAGGGAGAAAAACTGTTTTTT.

This chain uses TRBV21-1 with TRBJ2-5; the table assigns TRBD2, which was not confirmed against the DNA. TRBV21-1 is a pseudogene locus. This CDR3 is 16 amino acids long. The CDR3 spells CASSSRVAGLQETQYF. DNA of the CDR3: TGTGCCAGCAGCAGTCGCGTAGCGGGACTCCAAGAGACCCAGTACTTC.

A few counts support this clone. V gene TRBV7-2 combines with J gene TRBJ1-5; D may be TRBD1 (6 bases). The CDR3 spans 16 residues. The germline V gene has CDR1 SGHTA and CDR2 FQGNSA. V gave up 2 bases and J gave up 0 bases, with 11 bases separating them. The CDR3 nucleotides read TGTGCCAGCAGCTTACGTTCAGGGGATAGCAATCAGCCCCAGCATTTT. It specifies CASSLRSGDSNQPQHF.

The chain employs TRBV5-1 and TRBJ2-7, with 7 positions matching TRBD1. The CDR3 runs to 14 residues. Unmatched junction bases numbered 2, after V lost 0 bases and J lost 2 bases. Germline CDR1 reads SGHRS; CDR2 reads YFSETQ. CDR3 sequence reads: CASSLVQGAYEQYF. DNA for the CDR3: TGCGCCAGCAGCTTGGTCCAGGGGGCCTACGAGCAGTACTTC.

The V gene is TRBV19, the J gene TRBJ2-6; 9 nucleotides align to TRBD1. V lost 9 bases to trimming and J lost 1 base; unmatched junction nucleotides: 10. Looked up from germline, CDR1 is LNHDA and CDR2 is SQIVND (reference sequence). The CDR3 extends over 17 amino acids. The DNA for the CDR3 is TGTGCCAGCCGGCCGGGACAGGGCCGTTCTGGGGCCAACGTCCTGACTTTC. It encodes CASRPGQGRSGANVLTF. Full variable domain (rest looked up from reference TRBV19 and TRBJ2-6): DGGITQSPKYLFRKEGQNVTLSCEQNLNHDAMYWYRQDPGQGLRLIYYSQIVNDFQKGDIAEGYSVSREKKESFPLTVTSAQKNPTAFYLCASRPGQGRSGANVLTFGAGSRLTVL.

The rearrangement uses TRBV7-9 and TRBJ1-4; TRBD1 matches at 9 bases. This CDR3 is built from 15 residues. Germline CDR1 and CDR2: SEHNR and FQNEAQ (reference sequence). Germline trimming cut 2 bases from V and 8 bases from J; bases unmatched to any gene: 6. CDR3 DNA sequence: TGTGCCAGCAGCTTAAGAAGAACAGGGGGCGAAAAACTGTTTTTT. Amino acids: CASSLRRTGGEKLFF.